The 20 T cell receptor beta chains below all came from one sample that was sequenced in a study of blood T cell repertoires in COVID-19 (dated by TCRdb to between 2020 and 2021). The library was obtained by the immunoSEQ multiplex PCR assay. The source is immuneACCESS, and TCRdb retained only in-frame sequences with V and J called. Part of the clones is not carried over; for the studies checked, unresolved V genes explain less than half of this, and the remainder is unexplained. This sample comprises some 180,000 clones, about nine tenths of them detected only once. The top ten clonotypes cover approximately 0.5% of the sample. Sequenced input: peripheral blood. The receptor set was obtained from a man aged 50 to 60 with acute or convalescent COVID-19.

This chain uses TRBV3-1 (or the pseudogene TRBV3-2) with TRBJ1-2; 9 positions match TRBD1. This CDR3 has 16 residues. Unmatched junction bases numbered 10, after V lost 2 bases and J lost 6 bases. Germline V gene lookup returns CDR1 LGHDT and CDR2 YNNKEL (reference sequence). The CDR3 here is CASSQKTGGCENGYTF. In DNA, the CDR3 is TGTGCCAGCAGCCAAAAAACAGGGGGCTGTGAAAATGGCTACACCTTC.

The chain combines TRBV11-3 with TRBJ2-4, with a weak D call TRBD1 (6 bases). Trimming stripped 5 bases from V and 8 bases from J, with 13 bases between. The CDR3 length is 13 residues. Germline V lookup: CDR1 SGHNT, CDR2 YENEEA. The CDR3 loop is CASSPPDSDIQYF. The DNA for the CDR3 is TGTGCCAGCAGCCCACCGGACAGCGACATTCAGTACTTC.

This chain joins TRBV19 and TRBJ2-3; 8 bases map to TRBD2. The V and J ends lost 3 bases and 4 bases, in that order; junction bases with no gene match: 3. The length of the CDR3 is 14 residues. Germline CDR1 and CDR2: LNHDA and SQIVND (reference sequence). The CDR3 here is CASSITGGADTQYF. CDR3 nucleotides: TGTGCCAGTAGTATTACGGGGGGGGCAGATACGCAGTATTTT.

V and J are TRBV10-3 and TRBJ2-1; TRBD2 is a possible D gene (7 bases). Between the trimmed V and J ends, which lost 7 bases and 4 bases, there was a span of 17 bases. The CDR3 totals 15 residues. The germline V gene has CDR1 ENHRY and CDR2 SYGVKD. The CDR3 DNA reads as TGTGCCATCACGGCGGGGGCCTCCCCATACAATGAGCAGTTCTTC. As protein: CAITAGASPYNEQFF.

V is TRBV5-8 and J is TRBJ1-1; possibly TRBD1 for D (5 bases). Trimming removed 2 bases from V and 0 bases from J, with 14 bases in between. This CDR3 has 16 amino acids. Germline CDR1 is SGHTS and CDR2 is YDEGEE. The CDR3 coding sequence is TGTGCCAGCAGCTTTCCACGGGGCGGGATGAACACTGAAGCTTTCTTT. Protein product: CASSFPRGGMNTEAFF. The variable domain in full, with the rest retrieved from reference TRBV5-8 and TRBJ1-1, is EAGVTQSPTHLIKTRGQQATLRCSPISGHTSVYWYQQALGLGLQFLLWYDEGEERNRGNFPPRFSGRQFPNYSSELNVNALELEDSALYLCASSFPRGGMNTEAFFGQGTRLTVV.

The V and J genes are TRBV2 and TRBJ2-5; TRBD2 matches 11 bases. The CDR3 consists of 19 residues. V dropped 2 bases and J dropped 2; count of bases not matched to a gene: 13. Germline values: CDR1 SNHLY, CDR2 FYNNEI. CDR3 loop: CASSEIGSGGAGVQETQYF. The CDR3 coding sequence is TGTGCCAGCAGTGAAATTGGTAGCGGGGGGGCCGGGGTTCAAGAGACCCAGTACTTC.

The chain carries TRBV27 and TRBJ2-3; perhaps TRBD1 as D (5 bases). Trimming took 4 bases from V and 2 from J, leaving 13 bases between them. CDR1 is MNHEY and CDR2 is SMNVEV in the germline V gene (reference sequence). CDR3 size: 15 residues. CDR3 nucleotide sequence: TGTGCCAGCAGTTCCGACAGAGCCTACACAGATACGCAGTATTTT. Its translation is CASSSDRAYTDTQYF.

CDR3 nucleotides: TGTGCCAGCTCACAGGGCTCTGGAAACACCATATATTTT. It codes for CASSQGSGNTIYF. The V gene is TRBV28, the J gene TRBJ1-3, with D maybe TRBD1 (6 bases). The V end lost 8 bases, the J end lost 0 bases, and 8 bases lay between the germline ends. The germline CDR1 and CDR2 sequences are MDHEN and SYDVKM. The CDR3 is 13 residues long.

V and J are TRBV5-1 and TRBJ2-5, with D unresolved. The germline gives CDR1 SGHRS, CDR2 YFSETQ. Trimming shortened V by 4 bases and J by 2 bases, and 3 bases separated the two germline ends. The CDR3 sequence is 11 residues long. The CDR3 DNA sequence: TGCGCCAGCAGCCAACAAGAGACCCAGTACTTC. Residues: CASSQQETQYF. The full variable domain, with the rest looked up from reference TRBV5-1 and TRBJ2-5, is KAGVTQTPRYLIKTRGQQVTLSCSPISGHRSVSWYQQTPGQGLQFLFEYFSETQRNKGNFPGRFSGRQFSNSRSEMNVSTLELGDSALYLCASSQQETQYFGPGTRLLVL.

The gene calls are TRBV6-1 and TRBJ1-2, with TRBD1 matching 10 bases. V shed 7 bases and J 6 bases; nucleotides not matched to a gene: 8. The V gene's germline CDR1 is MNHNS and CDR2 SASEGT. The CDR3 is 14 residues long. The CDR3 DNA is TGTGCCAGCAAGCAGACAGGGGGCGCGAATGGCTACACCTTC. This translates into CASKQTGGANGYTF.

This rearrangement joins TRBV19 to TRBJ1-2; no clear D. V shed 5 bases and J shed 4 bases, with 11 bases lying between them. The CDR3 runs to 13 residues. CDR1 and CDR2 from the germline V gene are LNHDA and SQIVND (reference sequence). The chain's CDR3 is CASSPSLFYGYTF. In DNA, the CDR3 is TGTGCCAGTAGTCCCAGTCTTTTCTATGGCTACACCTTC.

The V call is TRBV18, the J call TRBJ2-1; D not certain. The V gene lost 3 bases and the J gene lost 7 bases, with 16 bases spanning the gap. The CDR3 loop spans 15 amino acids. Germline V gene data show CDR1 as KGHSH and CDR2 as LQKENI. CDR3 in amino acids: CASSPSDTVRNEQFF. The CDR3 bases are TGTGCCAGCTCACCCTCCGACACGGTACGGAATGAGCAGTTCTTC.

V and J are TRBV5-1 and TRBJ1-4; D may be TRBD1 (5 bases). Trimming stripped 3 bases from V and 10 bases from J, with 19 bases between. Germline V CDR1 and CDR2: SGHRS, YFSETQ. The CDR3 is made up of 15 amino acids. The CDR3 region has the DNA TGCGCCAGCAGCTCTCCTCAGGGACTTATAGGAAAACTGTTTTTT. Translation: CASSSPQGLIGKLFF.

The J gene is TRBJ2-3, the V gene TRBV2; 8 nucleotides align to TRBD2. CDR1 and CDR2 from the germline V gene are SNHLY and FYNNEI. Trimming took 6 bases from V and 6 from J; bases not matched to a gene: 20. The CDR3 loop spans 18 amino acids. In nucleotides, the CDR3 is TGTGCCAGCAGCGACCCTCCCAGACTAGCGTCAATTTTGGATACGCAGTATTTT. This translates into CASSDPPRLASILDTQYF.

CDR3 nucleotide sequence: TGTGCCAGCAGCCCACGGACTAGCGGGGGGCCAACAGATACGCAGTATTTT. It yields the protein CASSPRTSGGPTDTQYF. The chain has TRBV14 and TRBJ2-3; TRBD2 agrees at 14 bases. With 4 bases clipped from V and 3 bases from J, the junction kept 6 bases outside the gene matches. The CDR3 loop spans 17 amino acids. CDR1 and CDR2 (germline): SGHDN, FVKESK.

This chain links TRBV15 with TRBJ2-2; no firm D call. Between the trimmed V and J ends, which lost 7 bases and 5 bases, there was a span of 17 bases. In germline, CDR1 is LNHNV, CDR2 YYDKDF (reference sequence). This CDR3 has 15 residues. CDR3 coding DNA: TGTGCCACCAACCAGACAAGACAAAATACCGGGGAGCTGTTTTTT. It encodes CATNQTRQNTGELFF.

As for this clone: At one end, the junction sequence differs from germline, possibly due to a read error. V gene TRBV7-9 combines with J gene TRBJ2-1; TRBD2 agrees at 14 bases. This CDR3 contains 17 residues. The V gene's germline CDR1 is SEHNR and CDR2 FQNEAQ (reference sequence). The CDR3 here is CASSSKAAGLAGGHGVF. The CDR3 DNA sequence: TGTGCCAGCAGCTCTAAGGCAGCCGGACTAGCGGGGGGCCACGGGGTCTTC.

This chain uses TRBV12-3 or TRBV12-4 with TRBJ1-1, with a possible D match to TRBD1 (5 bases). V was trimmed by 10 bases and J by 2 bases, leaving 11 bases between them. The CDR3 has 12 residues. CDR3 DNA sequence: TGTGCCACCCGAAGGGGTAACACTGAAGCTTTCTTT. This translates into CATRRGNTEAFF.

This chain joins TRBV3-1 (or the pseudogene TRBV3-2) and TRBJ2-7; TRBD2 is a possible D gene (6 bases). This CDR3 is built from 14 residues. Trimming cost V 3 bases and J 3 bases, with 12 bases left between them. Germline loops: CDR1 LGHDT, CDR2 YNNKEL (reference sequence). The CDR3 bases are TGTGCCAGCAGCCAGGCCCCCGGGAGCTACGAGCAGTACTTC. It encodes CASSQAPGSYEQYF.

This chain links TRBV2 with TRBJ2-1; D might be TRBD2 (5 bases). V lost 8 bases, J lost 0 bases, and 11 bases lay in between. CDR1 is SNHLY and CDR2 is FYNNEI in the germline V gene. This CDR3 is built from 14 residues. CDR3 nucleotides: TGTGCCAGCGGGAGCCCTTACTCCTACAATGAGCAGTTCTTC. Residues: CASGSPYSYNEQFF. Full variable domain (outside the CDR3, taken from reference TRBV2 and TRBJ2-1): EPEVTQTPSHQVTQMGQEVILRCVPISNHLYFYWYRQILGQKVEFLVSFYNNEISEKSEIFDDQFSVERPDGSNFTLKIRSTKLEDSAMYFCASGSPYSYNEQFFGPGTRLTVL.